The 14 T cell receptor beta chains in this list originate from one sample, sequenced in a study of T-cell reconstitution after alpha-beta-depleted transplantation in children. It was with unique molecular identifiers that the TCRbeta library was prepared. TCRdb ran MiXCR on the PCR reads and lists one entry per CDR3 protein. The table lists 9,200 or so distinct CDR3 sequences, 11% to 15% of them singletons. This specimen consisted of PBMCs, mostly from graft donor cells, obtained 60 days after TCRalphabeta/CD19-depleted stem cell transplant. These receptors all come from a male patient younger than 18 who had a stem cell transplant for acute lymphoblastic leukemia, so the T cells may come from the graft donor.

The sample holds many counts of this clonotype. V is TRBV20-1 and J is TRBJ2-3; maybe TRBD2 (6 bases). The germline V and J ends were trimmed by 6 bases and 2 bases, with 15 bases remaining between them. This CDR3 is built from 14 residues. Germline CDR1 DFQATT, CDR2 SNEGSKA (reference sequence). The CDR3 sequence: CSASPLANTDTQYF. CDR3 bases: TGCAGTGCGAGTCCCCTAGCGAACACAGATACGCAGTATTTT.

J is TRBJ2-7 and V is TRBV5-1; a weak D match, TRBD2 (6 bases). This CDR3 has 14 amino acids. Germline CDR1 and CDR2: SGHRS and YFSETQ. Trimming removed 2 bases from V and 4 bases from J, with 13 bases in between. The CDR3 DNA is TGCGCCAGCAGCTTTAGGGGACTCTCTTACGAGCAGTACTTC. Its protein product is CASSFRGLSYEQYF. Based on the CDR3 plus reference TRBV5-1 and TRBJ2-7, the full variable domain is KAGVTQTPRYLIKTRGQQVTLSCSPISGHRSVSWYQQTPGQGLQFLFEYFSETQRNKGNFPGRFSGRQFSNSRSEMNVSTLELGDSALYLCASSFRGLSYEQYFGPGTRLTVT.

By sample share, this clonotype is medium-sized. CDR3 nucleotide sequence: TGTGCCAGCAGCCCGAATGTCAGGACATCTAACTATGGCTACACCTTC. Protein product: CASSPNVRTSNYGYTF. V gene TRBV7-8 combines with J gene TRBJ1-2; D possibly corresponds to TRBD1 (5 bases). The CDR3 runs 16 residues. Between the trimmed V and J ends, which lost 5 bases and 0 bases, there was a span of 16 bases. Germline V gives CDR1 SGHVS, CDR2 FQNEAQ.

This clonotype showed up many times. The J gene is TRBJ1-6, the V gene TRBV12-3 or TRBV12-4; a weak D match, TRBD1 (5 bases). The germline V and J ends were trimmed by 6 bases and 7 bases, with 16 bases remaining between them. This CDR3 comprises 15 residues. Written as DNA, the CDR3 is TGTGCCAGCAGCCTGCCGGGACTAAGAAATTCACCCCTCCACTTT. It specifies CASSLPGLRNSPLHF.

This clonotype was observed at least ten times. The CDR3: CSASASAHYEQYF. In DNA, the CDR3 is TGCAGTGCTAGTGCCAGCGCCCACTACGAGCAGTACTTC. The genes are TRBV20-1 and TRBJ2-7; D ambiguous. The length of the CDR3 is 13 residues. The V gene's germline CDR1 is DFQATT and CDR2 SNEGSKA (reference sequence). The V end was cut by 3 bases, the J end by 3 bases, with 12 bases between.

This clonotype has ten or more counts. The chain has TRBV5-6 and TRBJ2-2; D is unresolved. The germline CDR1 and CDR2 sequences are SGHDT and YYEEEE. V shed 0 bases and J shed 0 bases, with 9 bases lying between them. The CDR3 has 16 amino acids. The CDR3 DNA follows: TGTGCCAGCAGCTTGGAGGCGTTCGCGAACACCGGGGAGCTGTTTTTT. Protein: CASSLEAFANTGELFF.

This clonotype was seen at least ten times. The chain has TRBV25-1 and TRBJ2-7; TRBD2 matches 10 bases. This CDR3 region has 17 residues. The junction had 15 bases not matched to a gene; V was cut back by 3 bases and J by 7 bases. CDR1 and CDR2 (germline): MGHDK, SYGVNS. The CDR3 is CASSEWGSGGATGEQYF. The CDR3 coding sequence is TGTGCCAGCAGTGAGTGGGGAAGCGGGGGGGCCACGGGGGAGCAGTACTTC.

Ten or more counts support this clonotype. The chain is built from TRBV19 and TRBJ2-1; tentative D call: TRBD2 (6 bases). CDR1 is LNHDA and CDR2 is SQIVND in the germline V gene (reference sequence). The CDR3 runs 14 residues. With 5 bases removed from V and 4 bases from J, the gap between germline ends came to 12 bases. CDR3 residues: CASSATRGYNEQFF. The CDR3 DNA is TGTGCCAGTAGTGCGACTAGGGGTTACAATGAGCAGTTCTTC.

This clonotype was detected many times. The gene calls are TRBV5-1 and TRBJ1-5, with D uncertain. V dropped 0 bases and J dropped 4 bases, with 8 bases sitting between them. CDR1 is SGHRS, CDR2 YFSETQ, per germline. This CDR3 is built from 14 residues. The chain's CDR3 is CASSLGSPNQPQHF. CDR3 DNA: TGCGCCAGCAGCTTGGGCAGTCCTAATCAGCCCCAGCATTTT. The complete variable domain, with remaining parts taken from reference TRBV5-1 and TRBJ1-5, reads KAGVTQTPRYLIKTRGQQVTLSCSPISGHRSVSWYQQTPGQGLQFLFEYFSETQRNKGNFPGRFSGRQFSNSRSEMNVSTLELGDSALYLCASSLGSPNQPQHFGDGTRLSIL.

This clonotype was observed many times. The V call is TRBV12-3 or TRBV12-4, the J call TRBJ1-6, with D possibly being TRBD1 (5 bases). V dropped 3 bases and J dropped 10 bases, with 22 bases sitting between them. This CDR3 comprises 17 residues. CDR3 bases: TGTGCCAGCAGTTTTGGCCGATTCGGGGCGACTCGCTCACCCCTCCACTTT. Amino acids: CASSFGRFGATRSPLHF.

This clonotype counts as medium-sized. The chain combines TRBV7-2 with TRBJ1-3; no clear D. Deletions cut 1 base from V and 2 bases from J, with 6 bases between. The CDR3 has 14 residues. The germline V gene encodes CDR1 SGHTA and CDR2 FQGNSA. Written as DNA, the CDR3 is TGTGCCAGCAGCTTAGTAAGGGCTGGAAACACCATATATTTT. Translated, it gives CASSLVRAGNTIYF.

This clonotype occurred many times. The DNA of the CDR3 is TGTGCCAGCAGCCCCATGGCAGGGTCCTCACCCCTCCACTTT. It yields the protein CASSPMAGSSPLHF. The chain couples TRBV7-2 to TRBJ1-6; TRBD1 is a possible D gene (5 bases). This CDR3 has 14 amino acids. From germline, CDR1 is SGHTA and CDR2 FQGNSA. V was trimmed by 5 bases and J by 10 bases, leaving 15 bases between them.

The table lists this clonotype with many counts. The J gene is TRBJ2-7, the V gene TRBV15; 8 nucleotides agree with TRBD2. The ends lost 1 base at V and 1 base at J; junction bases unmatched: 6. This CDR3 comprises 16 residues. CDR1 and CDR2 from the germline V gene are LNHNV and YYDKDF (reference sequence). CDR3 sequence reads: CATSRGQTSGSYEQYF. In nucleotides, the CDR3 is TGTGCCACCAGCAGAGGGCAAACTAGCGGTTCCTACGAGCAGTACTTC.

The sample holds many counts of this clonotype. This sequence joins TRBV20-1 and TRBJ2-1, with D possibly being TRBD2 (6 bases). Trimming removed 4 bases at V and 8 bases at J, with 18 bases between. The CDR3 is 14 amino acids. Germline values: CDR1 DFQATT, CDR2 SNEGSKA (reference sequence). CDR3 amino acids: CSAIGSGVWHEQFF. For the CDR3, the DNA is TGCAGTGCTATAGGGTCGGGGGTTTGGCATGAGCAGTTCTTC.